These 22 T cell receptor beta chains came from one sample sequenced in a study of blood T cell repertoires in COVID-19. Clones were sequenced by immunoSEQ multiplex PCR, and TCRdb holds only the in-frame ones, with some missing. The sample lists about 55,000 clones, around 86% occurring once. Material for sequencing was peripheral blood. These receptors all stem from a man older than 75 with acute or convalescent COVID-19.

The V and J genes are TRBV3-1 (or the pseudogene TRBV3-2) and TRBJ1-2; no definite D call. V lost 4 bases and J lost 2, with 8 bases in between. Germline values: CDR1 LGHDT, CDR2 YNNKEL (reference sequence). This CDR3 region has 13 residues. The CDR3 spells CASSLNGNYGYTF. The CDR3 nucleotides read TGTGCCAGCAGCCTGAACGGGAACTATGGCTACACCTTC.

The chain links TRBV2 to TRBJ2-1; 12 nucleotides agree with TRBD2. The germline gives CDR1 SNHLY, CDR2 FYNNEI. The CDR3 has 17 amino acids. The ends lost 6 bases at V and 0 bases at J; junction bases unmatched: 6. CDR3 amino acids: CASSPTSGGFSYNEQFF. CDR3 sequence (DNA): TGTGCCAGCAGCCCTACTAGCGGGGGGTTCTCCTACAATGAGCAGTTCTTC.

The chain recombines TRBV12-3 or TRBV12-4 with TRBJ2-7; D might be TRBD2 (5 bases). This CDR3 spans 12 amino acids. The V end lost 2 bases, the J end lost 4 bases, and 6 bases lay between the germline ends. The CDR3 is CASSLTGYEQYF. The DNA for the CDR3 is TGTGCCAGCAGTTTAACGGGGTACGAGCAGTACTTC.

V is TRBV4-3 and J is TRBJ2-7; 8 nucleotides match TRBD1. V trimming: 1 base; J trimming: 4 bases; junction bases outside the gene matches: 12. Germline lookup yields CDR1 LGHNA and CDR2 YSLEER. CDR3 size: 17 residues. CDR3 in amino acids: CASSQVLRGPGMYEQYF. In nucleotides, the CDR3 is TGCGCCAGCAGCCAAGTCCTCAGGGGGCCGGGGATGTACGAGCAGTACTTC.

The chain joins TRBV28 to TRBJ1-5; no reliable D call. The CDR3 length is 15 residues. The germline CDR1 and CDR2 sequences are MDHEN and SYDVKM. The V end lost 7 bases, the J end lost 2 bases, and 15 bases lay between the germline ends. The CDR3 spells CASMKPRGGNQPQHF. CDR3 DNA: TGTGCCAGCATGAAACCTCGGGGAGGCAATCAGCCCCAGCATTTT.

V and J are TRBV5-1 and TRBJ2-3; 7 positions agree with TRBD2. The CDR3 loop spans 16 amino acids. V lost 4 bases and J lost 0; bases outside the gene matches: 8. CDR1 SGHRS and CDR2 YFSETQ come from the germline V gene. This CDR3 reads CASSPGTMSSTDTQYF. The CDR3 region has the DNA TGCGCCAGCAGCCCCGGGACTATGTCTAGCACAGATACGCAGTATTTT.

The rearrangement uses TRBV19 and TRBJ1-5; TRBD1 is a possible D gene (6 bases). Germline lookup yields CDR1 LNHDA and CDR2 SQIVND (reference sequence). This CDR3 has 14 residues. V lost 3 bases to trimming and J lost 7 bases, with 13 bases between them. The CDR3 region is CASSIITGKQPQHF. CDR3 nucleotides: TGTGCCAGTAGTATCATAACAGGGAAACAGCCCCAGCATTTT. Looking up the rest from reference TRBV19 and TRBJ1-5 gives the full variable domain: DGGITQSPKYLFRKEGQNVTLSCEQNLNHDAMYWYRQDPGQGLRLIYYSQIVNDFQKGDIAEGYSVSREKKESFPLTVTSAQKNPTAFYLCASSIITGKQPQHFGDGTRLSIL.

As regards this clone: A read error may produce the germline difference seen at one junction end. The rearrangement links TRBV7-7 to TRBJ1-4, with 8 bases lining up with TRBD1. CDR3 size: 20 residues. Germline V gene data show CDR1 as SSHAT and CDR2 as FNYEAQ (reference sequence). In nucleotides, the CDR3 is TGTGCTAGCAGCAGCTACAGGGGGTTTAGATCTTTTGCAACTAATGAAAAACTGTTTTTT. As protein: CASSSYRGFRSFATNEKLFF.

This clone was counted a few times. The chain combines TRBV18 with TRBJ2-1, with 8 bases matching TRBD1. The CDR3 totals 16 residues. CDR1 and CDR2 (germline): KGHSH, LQKENI. Losses at the gene ends were 3 bases for V and 4 bases for J; bases not matched to a gene: 8. The CDR3 reads CASSPVRTGTYNEQFF. CDR3 in DNA: TGTGCCAGCTCACCGGTCCGGACAGGGACTTACAATGAGCAGTTCTTC. Together with reference TRBV18 and TRBJ2-1, the CDR3 gives the full variable domain: NAGVMQNPRHLVRRRGQEARLRCSPMKGHSHVYWYRQLPEEGLKFMVYLQKENIIDESGMPKERFSAEFPKEGPSILRIQQVVRGDSAAYFCASSPVRTGTYNEQFFGPGTRLTVL.

The chain joins TRBV12-5 to TRBJ2-1, with D possibly being TRBD1 (5 bases). CDR3 size: 14 residues. In germline, CDR1 is LGHNT, CDR2 FRNRAP. Trimming took off 1 base at V and 8 bases at J, with 12 bases between the two ends. The CDR3 DNA is TGTGCTAGTGGTTTGGAAGCAGGGATGCATGAGCAGTTCTTC. This translates into CASGLEAGMHEQFF.

The chain combines TRBV12-5 with TRBJ2-2; TRBD1 aligns across 7 bases. The V and J ends lost 4 bases and 5 bases, in that order; junction bases with no gene match: 22. The length of the CDR3 is 20 residues. Germline CDR1 LGHNT, CDR2 FRNRAP. CDR3 sequence reads: CASGSPNRLRGIKVTGELFF. In DNA form, the CDR3 reads TGTGCTAGTGGTTCCCCAAATCGCCTCAGGGGGATCAAGGTGACCGGGGAGCTGTTTTTT.

A few counts support this clone. The chain couples TRBV24-1 to TRBJ2-3; 7 bases align to TRBD1. The V and J ends lost 4 bases and 1 base, in that order; junction bases with no gene match: 10. The germline V gene encodes CDR1 KGHDR and CDR2 SFDVKD. CDR3 length equals 17 residues. Written as DNA, the CDR3 is TGTGCCACCAGTGACCCTAACCCTCAGGGGGGCACAGATACGCAGTATTTT. Its translation is CATSDPNPQGGTDTQYF.

The rearrangement joins TRBV7-9 to TRBJ2-7, with TRBD1 identical over 7 bases. This CDR3 is built from 17 residues. With V trimmed by 6 bases and J by 6 bases, 20 bases remained unmatched. Germline-derived CDR1 and CDR2 are SEHNR and FQNEAQ (reference sequence). CDR3 nucleotide sequence: TGTGCCAGCAGGTCAGGGCGCCCGGACAGGACGGCGAGCGAGCAGTACTTC. Its protein is CASRSGRPDRTASEQYF.

This clone is classed as medium-sized (0.01 to 0.1%). The chain links TRBV5-4 to TRBJ2-7; 7 nucleotides align to TRBD2. CDR1 is SGHNT, CDR2 YYREEE, per germline (reference sequence). This CDR3 spans 13 amino acids. V dropped 4 bases and J dropped 6; count of bases not matched to a gene: 7. DNA for the CDR3: TGTGCCAGCAGCCGTGACGTAGCGGGCGAGCAGTACTTC. It specifies CASSRDVAGEQYF.

This rearrangement joins TRBV9 to TRBJ2-1; a possible D gene is TRBD2 (5 bases). CDR1 and CDR2 (germline): SGDLS, YYNGEE. This CDR3 has 15 residues. The V and J ends lost 0 bases and 6 bases respectively, with 13 bases between them. CDR3: CASSVELVAGNEQFF. In nucleotides, the CDR3 is TGTGCCAGCAGCGTAGAACTAGTCGCAGGCAATGAGCAGTTCTTC.

V usage is TRBV30 and J usage is TRBJ2-5; 11 nucleotides match TRBD2. The J segment lost 2 bases and the V segment lost 2 bases, leaving 4 bases of the junction unmatched. The CDR3 contains 15 residues. Per germline, CDR1 GTSNPN and CDR2 SVGIG (reference sequence). CDR3 sequence: CAWSRLAGGQETQYF. The DNA for the CDR3 is TGTGCCTGGAGTCGGCTAGCGGGGGGTCAAGAGACCCAGTACTTC.

In DNA form, the CDR3 reads TGCGCCAGCACTAGTCAAACCCTGAACACCGGGGAGCTGTTTTTT. Translation: CASTSQTLNTGELFF. This rearrangement joins TRBV5-1 to TRBJ2-2, with no clear D. CDR1 is SGHRS, CDR2 YFSETQ, per germline. Trimming left V 6 bases short and J 1 base short, with 13 bases between. This CDR3 is built from 15 residues.

The rearrangement joins TRBV7-8 to TRBJ1-2, with 9 bases matching TRBD1. This CDR3 spans 14 amino acids. V lost 3 bases and J lost 4; bases outside the gene matches: 3. Per the germline V gene, CDR1 is SGHVS and CDR2 is FQNEAQ. As DNA, the CDR3 is TGTGCCAGCAGCTTGGGACAGGGTGCCTATGGCTACACCTTC. It yields the protein CASSLGQGAYGYTF.

The chain recombines TRBV29-1 with TRBJ2-1; TRBD2 matches at 7 bases. The germline V gene has CDR1 SQVTM and CDR2 ANQGSEA. Trimming cost V 8 bases and J 0 bases; bases outside gene matches: 7. This CDR3 spans 14 amino acids. CDR3 protein: CSPLAGVSYNEQFF. CDR3 DNA sequence: TGCAGCCCTCTTGCGGGGGTCTCCTACAATGAGCAGTTCTTC.

This chain joins TRBV7-9 and TRBJ2-7; D is unclear. The germline V gene encodes CDR1 SEHNR and CDR2 FQNEAQ (reference sequence). V was shortened by 3 bases and J by 0 bases, with 9 bases between the two germline ends. The CDR3 spans 14 residues. The CDR3 region is CASSFSTSSYEQYF. The CDR3 bases are TGTGCCAGCAGCTTTTCAACGAGCTCCTACGAGCAGTACTTC.

This chain links TRBV7-2 with TRBJ2-3, with D unresolved. The CDR3 has 12 amino acids. The germline V and J ends were trimmed by 5 bases and 2 bases, with 5 bases remaining between them. CDR1 is SGHTA, CDR2 FQGNSA, per germline. CDR3 residues: CASSAYTDTQYF. CDR3 nucleotides: TGTGCCAGCAGCGCGTACACAGATACGCAGTATTTT.

This chain uses TRBV6-5 with TRBJ2-2; tentatively, D is TRBD1 (6 bases). CDR1 and CDR2 (germline): MNHEY, SVGAGI. The CDR3 is 14 residues long. Between the trimmed V and J ends, which lost 4 bases and 4 bases, there was a span of 10 bases. The DNA of the CDR3 is TGTGCCAGCAGTTTGACAGGACCCACCGGGGAGCTGTTTTTT. Its protein is CASSLTGPTGELFF.